The entry below describes one T cell receptor (beta chain). This clone was found once. The target of this receptor is not known. No clone much larger than this one lies a single base away; base qualities are absent. In the ViraFEST assay, PBMC were stimulated with viral peptide pools, and antigen-specific CD4+ T cell clonotypes were then identified by expansion using TCR sequencing. After approximately 11 days of culture, CD4+ T cells were isolated with the EasySep CD4+ T cell isolation kit. Two doses of either the BNT162b2 or the mRNA-1273 mRNA SARS-CoV-2 vaccine were administered to participants. Healthy vaccine recipients had no prior SARS-CoV-2 infection, confirmed by negative nucleocapsid antibodies before and after vaccination. Over 1.5 million PBMC per well were cultured with approximately 10 ug/ml peptides in IMDM containing around 5% human AB serum, roughly 9.5 IU/ml IL-2 and gentamicin. On days 3 and 7, half of the culture medium was replaced with fresh IL-2-containing medium. Unless noted otherwise, every peptide stimulation condition was grown in triplicate wells. Using Ficoll-Paque Plus gradient centrifugation, PBMC were separated from whole blood and then either used fresh or cryopreserved at -140C. The spike proteins of SARS-CoV-2 and of the common cold coronaviruses HCoV-NL63, HCoV-OC43 and HCoV-229E were spanned by overlapping peptide pools. The QIAamp micro DNA kit was used to extract genomic DNA from the cultured CD4+ T cells.

The library came from the immunoSEQ multiplex PCR assay. DNA from the cultured and isolated CD4+ T cells underwent TCR beta CDR3 sequencing. In the paper's pipeline: Non-productive TCR sequences were removed and reads were trimmed to the CDR3 region, keeping CDR3s of at least 7 amino acids. The MANAFEST web app was used to pick out antigen-specific clonotypes by comparing their expansion in peptide wells with that in reference cultures. To be called positive, a clone needed expansion at FDR<0.05 compared with the reference and with all other wells, an odds ratio greater than 5, and a frequency greater than 0.1% in two replicate wells. A clonotype was called cross-reactive if it was significantly expanded both in SARS-CoV-2 spike wells and in at least one common cold coronavirus spike condition. Using the stringdist R package, CDR3 similarity was measured by Levenshtein distance, and unrooted trees were constructed with ape in R 3.6.1. Entries here come from immuneACCESS through TCRdb and include only in-frame sequences with V and J called. Some clones fail to appear in such tables; in the studies checked, an unresolved V gene covers under half of the shortfall, and the cause of the remainder is unknown. The D gene and trimming were derived from the DNA, and the V and J assignments and clone size from that table. This sample lists tens of thousands of clones; around four fifths were detected once. Jointly, the top ten make up 0.95% to 1.5% of the sample.

These data originate in a study of vaccination effects on CD4 cells after COVID-19 (dated by TCRdb to between 2021 and 2024). The study in broad terms: Across the study, the median time from the second dose to post-vaccine sampling was 72 days (range 14 to 241). In both COVID-19 convalescent patients and infection-naive vaccine recipients, the study compared SARS-CoV-2 spike-specific CD4+ TCR repertoires from before mRNA vaccination with those from after it. Altogether, some 11 COVID-19 convalescent patients and a handful of SARS-CoV-2-naive healthy vaccine recipients made up the full study. The Oncomine TCR Beta short-read assay on an Illumina iSeq 100 was used to sequence cultures from other donors in the study. What the work shows at the level of the full study, not this receptor alone: Only a small number of convalescent patients were included, and no early post-infection timepoints were available, which limited the study. At late post-vaccination timepoints, both infection-induced and vaccine-induced clones showed marked clonal contraction, consistent with waning T cell responses. Among healthy vaccine recipients, nearly all vaccine-induced clones were SARS-CoV-2 mono-reactive, and only 1 of 255 was cross-reactive with common cold coronaviruses.

The germline V gene encodes CDR1 SGHRS and CDR2 YFSETQ. From cysteine to phenylalanine, the CDR3 is 15 amino acids long. The kept DNA is CDR3 alone, 45 bases in frame from the first base. The V and J ends are trimmed by 4 bases and 1 base, leaving 14 bases between them. The sequence joins TRBV5-1 to TRBJ1-1; no D segment can be confidently identified. The specimen was CD4+ T cells from PBMCs cultured with HCoV-229E spike peptides, collected after COVID-19 vaccination. Explained via the paper, the cell subset or site label denotes: HCoV-229E spike overlapping peptide pool stimulation. The source of this sequence is a human donor who received a COVID-19 vaccine. The CDR3 region has the sequence CASSPEGRTNTEAFF. In nucleotides, the sequence is TGCGCCAGCAGCCCGGAGGGCAGGACGAACACTGAAGCTTTCTTT.